The T cell receptor beta chain described here comes from a study of T cells in tumors after PD-1 blockade. Profiling relied on immunoSEQ multiplex PCR, and the TCRdb table lists in-frame clones only, not all of them. The table shows roughly 50,000 clones, with about 85% occurring only once. CDR1 and CDR2 from the germline V gene are ENHRY and SYGVKD. The CDR3 has 13 residues. Trimming shortened V by 3 bases and J by 1 base, and 6 bases separated the two germline ends. This clonotype was sampled from a human donor with basal cell carcinoma. The input for sequencing was PBMCs, taken before anti-PD-1 treatment. The rearrangement links TRBV10-3 to TRBJ1-1; D unclear. The CDR3 coding sequence is TGTGCCATCAGTGAAGGGCAGAACACTGAAGCTTTCTTT. It codes for CAISEGQNTEAFF.